Shown below are 13 T cell receptor beta chains from a single sample sequenced in a study of blood T cell repertoires in COVID-19. Method: immunoSEQ multiplex PCR; TCRdb's copy keeps in-frame clones and lacks some. Seen here are approximately 100,000 clones, 65% to 85% observed once, and the top ten hold about 10%. Sequencing was carried out using peripheral blood. Receptors were obtained from a woman at least 80 years old with acute or convalescent COVID-19.

V gene TRBV19 combines with J gene TRBJ2-2; TRBD1 matches at 7 bases. Germline values: CDR1 LNHDA, CDR2 SQIVND (reference sequence). V shed 7 bases, J shed 5 bases, and the junction held 10 bases outside the gene matches. The length of the CDR3 is 15 residues. This chain's CDR3 is CASITGASGTGELFF. The CDR3 bases are TGTGCCAGTATAACAGGGGCCTCGGGGACCGGGGAGCTGTTTTTT. The full variable domain, in which reference TRBV19 and TRBJ2-2 provide the parts outside the CDR3, is DGGITQSPKYLFRKEGQNVTLSCEQNLNHDAMYWYRQDPGQGLRLIYYSQIVNDFQKGDIAEGYSVSREKKESFPLTVTSAQKNPTAFYLCASITGASGTGELFFGEGSRLTVL.

The chain uses TRBV6-5 and TRBJ2-2, with 9 bases lining up with TRBD1. The trim removed 6 bases at V and 8 bases at J, leaving 10 bases unmatched. There are 15 residues in the CDR3. Per germline, CDR1 MNHEY and CDR2 SVGAGI. Here the CDR3 reads CASRPGTGQSGELFF. Here the CDR3 DNA reads TGTGCCAGCAGACCCGGGACAGGGCAGTCGGGGGAGCTGTTTTTT.

The chain recombines TRBV6-5 with TRBJ1-6; weak D call: TRBD1 (5 bases). Germline CDR1 MNHEY, CDR2 SVGAGI. This CDR3 region has 15 residues. The ends were cut back, 6 bases at V and 6 bases at J, with 15 bases in the middle. CDR3 region: CASRSPGLGNSPLHF. As DNA, the CDR3 is TGTGCCAGCAGATCTCCGGGACTGGGTAATTCACCCCTCCACTTT.

The rearrangement links TRBV11-2 to TRBJ2-2, with TRBD2 matching over 7 bases. Germline lookup yields CDR1 SGHAT and CDR2 FQNNGV. CDR3 length equals 15 residues. Trimming removed 3 bases from V and 6 bases from J; junction bases left unmatched: 7. CDR3 in DNA: TGTGCCAGCAGCTTGGGCGGGGGACGTCCCGGGGAGCTGTTTTTT. Protein: CASSLGGGRPGELFF. Looking up the rest from reference TRBV11-2 and TRBJ2-2 gives the full variable domain: EAGVAQSPRYKIIEKRQSVAFWCNPISGHATLYWYQQILGQGPKLLIQFQNNGVVDDSQLPKDRFSAERLKGVDSTLKIQPAKLEDSAVYLCASSLGGGRPGELFFGEGSRLTVL.

The chain links TRBV29-1 to TRBJ1-2; D call uncertain. The CDR3 consists of 12 residues. Germline lookup yields CDR1 SQVTM and CDR2 ANQGSEA. Trimming pared 3 bases from V and 7 bases from J, leaving 12 bases between. In DNA, the CDR3 is TGCAGCGTTGAGGCTCAGGCGTCTGGCTACACCTTC. It specifies CSVEAQASGYTF.

The rearrangement links TRBV5-1 to TRBJ2-5; TRBD1 matches 8 bases. The ends lost 3 bases at V and 2 bases at J; junction bases unmatched: 9. The V gene's germline CDR1 is SGHRS and CDR2 YFSETQ. There are 16 residues in the CDR3. The CDR3 reads CASSYTGTGLQETQYF. CDR3 nucleotide sequence: TGCGCCAGCAGCTACACCGGGACAGGCCTACAAGAGACCCAGTACTTC.

This clone appeared a single time. The chain employs TRBV2 and TRBJ2-7, with 10 bases that match TRBD1. Germline V CDR1 and CDR2: SNHLY, FYNNEI. The CDR3 extends over 14 amino acids. V lost 6 bases, J lost 3 bases, and 5 bases stayed unmatched. The CDR3 loop is CASRIGTGVYEQYV. In DNA, the CDR3 is TGTGCCAGCAGGATCGGGACAGGGGTCTACGAGCAGTACGTC.

The CDR3 loop reads CASSLEGNTAEQFF. DNA of the CDR3: TGTGCCAGCAGCTTAGAGGGGAATACAGCCGAGCAGTTCTTC. The rearrangement joins TRBV7-6 to TRBJ2-1; possibly TRBD1 for D (5 bases). V was clipped by 1 base and J by 10 bases, with 14 bases between them. Per germline, CDR1 SGHVS and CDR2 FNYEAQ. The CDR3 is made up of 14 amino acids.

The genes are TRBV5-3 and TRBJ2-7; 8 nucleotides align to TRBD1. TRBV5-3 is an ORF for which the function is uncertain. This CDR3 spans 18 amino acids. Trimming took 3 bases from V and 2 from J; bases not matched to a gene: 16. DNA for the CDR3: TGTGCCAGAAGCTCCCATACCCCAGGACAGGGTTATACCTACGAGCAGTACGTC. Its translation is CARSSHTPGQGYTYEQYV.

The V and J genes are TRBV2 and TRBJ1-1; TRBD1 might be the D (6 bases). This CDR3 has 14 amino acids. The V gene's germline CDR1 is SNHLY and CDR2 FYNNEI. Trimming shortened V by 2 bases and J by 6 bases, and 13 bases separated the two germline ends. The CDR3 nucleotides are TGTGCCAGCAGTGAACGATTAGGGGGGGCTGAAGCTTTCTTT. Encoded protein: CASSERLGGAEAFF.

This clone was observed once. The V and J genes are TRBV29-1 and TRBJ1-3; weak D call: TRBD1 (5 bases). Trimming stripped 4 bases from V and 4 bases from J, with 11 bases between. Germline V gene lookup returns CDR1 SQVTM and CDR2 ANQGSEA. The CDR3 runs to 13 residues. CDR3 amino acids: CSVVLAGGNTIYF. For the CDR3, the DNA is TGCAGCGTTGTACTGGCAGGGGGAAACACCATATATTTT.

The chain is built from TRBV5-6 and TRBJ1-2, with TRBD1 as a possible D gene (6 bases). In germline, CDR1 is SGHDT, CDR2 YYEEEE. The length of the CDR3 is 16 residues. Trimming pared 2 bases from V and 2 bases from J, leaving 16 bases between. The CDR3 DNA follows: TGTGCCAGCAGCTTAGCAGGGGCCGTAAAAAACTATGGCTACACCTTC. This sequence encodes CASSLAGAVKNYGYTF.

This clone was recorded at least ten times. V gene TRBV28 combines with J gene TRBJ1-1, with 7 bases lining up with TRBD1. Germline CDR1 and CDR2: MDHEN and SYDVKM. The CDR3 is 16 residues long. With V trimmed by 2 bases and J by 4 bases, 10 bases remained unmatched. CDR3 protein: CASSLNPRRGRTEAFF. The CDR3 DNA reads as TGTGCCAGCAGTTTAAACCCCAGGAGGGGGCGCACTGAAGCTTTCTTT. The whole variable domain, remainder taken from reference TRBV28 and TRBJ1-1, is DVKVTQSSRYLVKRTGEKVFLECVQDMDHENMFWYRQDPGLGLRLIYFSYDVKMKEKGDIPEGYSVSREKKERFSLILESASTNQTSMYLCASSLNPRRGRTEAFFGQGTRLTVV.